This TCR beta chain was captured by sequencing in a study of cytomegalovirus exposure and HLA in healthy donors. Points from the study as a whole: A later analysis linked a missense variant in DCLRE1C to the trimming of TCR beta V and J genes. The classifier, whose performance was assessed in both the original and validation cohorts, reportedly diagnosed cytomegalovirus status with high specificity and sensitivity. The dataset shows that most TCR sequences were rare, while some public TCRs occurred in many donors.

A note on this clone: Its cognate antigen is unknown.

PCR primers comprised 60 Vbeta and 13 Jbeta primers. Methods used by the authors: About 11 million of tens of millions of unique TCR beta chains were shared, per a later count. The protocol was immunoSEQ multiplex PCR, while the TCRdb copy is restricted to in-frame clones and leaves out a portion. The V and J calls and the clone size are those of that table, but D and trimming were determined from the DNA. The sample has roughly 190,000 clones; more than 65% are singletons. V was pared by 4 bases and J by 0 bases, with 14 bases between. The CDR3 is 16 amino acids. Germline V gene lookup returns CDR1 SGDLS and CDR2 YYNGEE.

The sequence came from a woman aged 30 to 39 in good health and CMV-seropositive. The gene calls are TRBV9 and TRBJ1-3; D uncertain. The sequenced sample consisted of PBMCs. The CDR3 loop reads CASSLSVSISGNTIYF. CDR3 bases: TGTGCCAGCAGCCTCAGCGTATCTATCTCTGGAAACACCATATATTTT. Full variable domain (missing parts from reference TRBV9 and TRBJ1-3): DSGVTQTPKHLITATGQRVTLRCSPRSGDLSVYWYQQSLDQGLQFLIQYYNGEERAKGNILERFSAQQFPDLHSELNLSSLELGDSALYFCASSLSVSISGNTIYFGEGSWLTVV.